The 14 T cell receptor beta chains in this list originate from one sample, sequenced in a study of identical twins. TCRdb re-called the 5' RACE reads through MiXCR, storing one row per CDR3 protein. The table shows about 250,000 distinct CDR3 sequences, with more than 12% occurring only once. Sequencing was done on a sample of memory (CD45RO+) T cells sorted from blood. These receptors were taken from a woman aged 18 to 35 in good health.

This clonotype was seen many times. The genes are TRBV6-2 or TRBV6-3 and TRBJ2-1; 8 bases line up with TRBD2. The germline CDR1 and CDR2 sequences are MNHEY and SVGEGT. The CDR3 loop spans 15 amino acids. With V trimmed by 2 bases and J by 6 bases, 6 bases remained unmatched. The CDR3 DNA reads as TGTGCCAGCAGTTACGAGCTAGCGGGCGGCAATGAGCAGTTCTTC. This gives the protein CASSYELAGGNEQFF.

The chain carries TRBV15 and TRBJ2-2; possible D gene TRBD1, 7 bases. Germline assignment: CDR1 LNHNV and CDR2 YYDKDF (reference sequence). V lost 3 bases and J lost 4, with 18 bases in between. The CDR3 sequence is 17 residues long. Here the CDR3 reads CATSRLEGQHRTGELFF. CDR3 bases: TGTGCCACCAGCAGGCTGGAGGGACAGCATCGCACCGGGGAGCTGTTTTTT.

The chain combines TRBV15 with TRBJ1-2; D might be TRBD1 (5 bases). Per the germline V gene, CDR1 is LNHNV and CDR2 is YYDKDF (reference sequence). The CDR3 totals 14 residues. The V gene lost 0 bases and the J gene lost 4 bases, with 9 bases spanning the gap. The DNA for the CDR3 is TGTGCCACCAGCAGAGATGGGGCAGGCTATGGCTACACCTTC. Residues: CATSRDGAGYGYTF.

This clonotype has at least ten counts. The chain joins TRBV29-1 to TRBJ1-1; D call uncertain. Germline V CDR1 and CDR2: SQVTM, ANQGSEA. The CDR3 has 11 amino acids. Trimming took 7 bases from V and 7 from J, leaving 13 bases between them. The CDR3 nucleotides read TGCAGCGGCACAAACCTGGGTGAAGCTTTCTTT. Encoded protein: CSGTNLGEAFF.

This clonotype occurred many times. The V call is TRBV18, the J call TRBJ2-7, with TRBD2 matching 8 bases. CDR1 KGHSH and CDR2 LQKENI come from the germline V gene. Germline trimming cut 2 bases from V and 8 bases from J; bases unmatched to any gene: 17. This CDR3 is 17 amino acids long. The CDR3 nucleotides read TGTGCCAGCTCACCAATCGTCGGGAGGGATCTTGTAGTCCAGCAGTACTTC. It is translated as CASSPIVGRDLVVQQYF.

This clonotype was counted between two and nine times. The chain uses TRBV20-1 and TRBJ2-7, with unresolved D. Between the trimmed V and J ends, which lost 1 base and 2 bases, there was a span of 3 bases. The CDR3 contains 11 residues. Germline-derived CDR1 and CDR2 are DFQATT and SNEGSKA (reference sequence). The CDR3 protein is CSARGPYEQYF. CDR3 in DNA: TGCAGTGCTAGAGGACCCTACGAGCAGTACTTC.

This clonotype was seen at least ten times. Here the CDR3 reads CASSGGTGYTGELFF. CDR3 in DNA: TGCGCCAGCAGTGGGGGGACAGGTTACACCGGGGAGCTGTTTTTT. V is TRBV10-1 and J is TRBJ2-2, with 8 bases lining up with TRBD1. The CDR3 totals 15 residues. CDR1 WNHNN and CDR2 SYGVQD come from the germline V gene (reference sequence). J lost 3 bases, V lost 4 bases, and 4 bases had no gene match.

This clonotype was counted only a few times. The chain has TRBV20-1 and TRBJ2-5; 11 nucleotides line up with TRBD2. J gave up 2 bases and V 5 bases, and 7 bases lay outside the gene matches. The CDR3 has 15 amino acids. CDR1 and CDR2 from the germline V gene are DFQATT and SNEGSKA (reference sequence). The CDR3 sequence: CSAGPGLAEQETQYF. CDR3 nucleotides: TGCAGTGCTGGGCCGGGACTAGCGGAACAAGAGACCCAGTACTTC.

The table lists this clonotype with many counts. The chain uses TRBV7-6 and TRBJ1-4, with D unresolved. Germline CDR1 is SGHVS and CDR2 is FNYEAQ. V lost 4 bases and J lost 8, with 11 bases in between. The CDR3 runs to 13 residues. CDR3 amino acids: CASSSRMGEKLFF. DNA for the CDR3: TGTGCCAGCAGCTCCCGGATGGGGGAAAAACTGTTTTTT.

This clonotype was counted between two and nine times. The chain combines TRBV20-1 with TRBJ2-5, with a weak D call TRBD1 (5 bases). The CDR3 covers 13 residues. Germline assignment: CDR1 DFQATT and CDR2 SNEGSKA (reference sequence). The V end lost 1 base, the J end lost 7 bases, and 13 bases lay between the germline ends. The CDR3 DNA reads as TGCAGTGCTAGAGTGGAGCTAAGGGGGACCCAGTACTTC. Protein: CSARVELRGTQYF.

V is TRBV25-1 and J is TRBJ1-4; D uncertain. V lost 3 bases to trimming and J lost 5 bases, with 10 bases between them. The germline gives CDR1 MGHDK, CDR2 SYGVNS. The CDR3 is 14 residues long. The CDR3: CASSEVLFNEKLFF. The CDR3 DNA sequence: TGTGCCAGCAGTGAGGTCCTATTCAATGAAAAACTGTTTTTT.

This clonotype was counted only a few times. V is TRBV5-1 and J is TRBJ2-2, with D unresolved. The CDR3 extends over 16 amino acids. V was shortened by 3 bases and J by 0 bases, with 12 bases between the two germline ends. Germline CDR1 reads SGHRS; CDR2 reads YFSETQ. The CDR3 spells CASSSRHPANTGELFF. DNA for the CDR3: TGCGCCAGCAGCTCCAGGCACCCTGCGAACACCGGGGAGCTGTTTTTT.

In its sample, this clonotype was seen many times. The rearrangement links TRBV4-3 to TRBJ2-3; 9 positions agree with TRBD1. Losses at the gene ends were 0 bases for V and 3 bases for J; bases not matched to a gene: 13. This CDR3 region has 19 residues. Per the germline V gene, CDR1 is LGHNA and CDR2 is YSLEER. CDR3 in DNA: TGCGCCAGCAGCCAAGATAGGGCCCTACGGGGGACAGGGACAGATACGCAGTATTTT. Its translation is CASSQDRALRGTGTDTQYF.

This clonotype has ten or more counts. The chain employs TRBV2 and TRBJ1-2, with 7 positions matching TRBD1. This CDR3 contains 13 residues. The germline V gene has CDR1 SNHLY and CDR2 FYNNEI. Trimming at V came to 7 bases and at J to 5 bases, leaving 7 bases not matched to a gene. In nucleotides, the CDR3 is TGTGCCAGCACAGCAGGGGGTTTATATGGCTACACCTTC. Translated: CASTAGGLYGYTF.